There are a few counts of the clone carrying this T cell receptor (beta chain). The data belong to a study of blood T cells in healthy people across ages. Next came a second PCR, run for about 7 to 11 cycles, which used a sample-barcoded 5' primer along with a J-beta primer mix. Every molecule of cDNA carried a tag from a template-switch adaptor with 12 random nucleotides. Per-sample output comprised a minimum of 3 million paired-end reads containing CDR3. Via MiXCR, TCRdb re-called the 5' RACE reads, giving one row per CDR3 protein. The sample lists some 700,000 distinct CDR3 sequences, roughly 44% occurring once. Drawing of peripheral blood yielded 7.5 to 10 milliliters from each donor. They isolated at least 6 million PBMCs from each sample. The CDR3 totals 16 residues. Germline V lookup: CDR1 MDHEN, CDR2 SYDVKM. With 5 bases removed from V and 4 bases from J, the gap between germline ends came to 20 bases.

Sequencing was carried out using blood. The source of this sequence is a woman between 55 and 75 years old in good health. The rearrangement joins TRBV28 to TRBJ1-2; weak D call: TRBD1 (5 bases). CDR3 bases: TGTGCCAGCAGTGTCCTACAGGACCAAAGGACCTATGGCTACACCTTC. Amino acid sequence: CASSVLQDQRTYGYTF.